The clone carrying this TCR beta chain occurred once. Its antigen is still unknown. Assay: immunoSEQ multiplex PCR; the TCRdb copy retains only in-frame clones and omits some. The sample records some 150,000 clones, just over 90% being singletons. The ends were cut back, 2 bases at V and 8 bases at J, with 9 bases in the middle. The CDR3 runs 12 residues. Germline lookup yields CDR1 SGHVS and CDR2 FNYEAQ. These data originate in a study of cytomegalovirus exposure and HLA in healthy donors. Findings and caveats of the study: Most TCR sequences were uncommon, yet certain public TCRs appeared in many donors.

Sample: PBMCs. The chain is built from TRBV7-6 and TRBJ1-1; D perhaps matches TRBD1 (6 bases). The receptor comes from a man aged 18 to 29 in good health and CMV-seronegative. CDR3 loop: CASSLKGEEAFF. The CDR3 region has the DNA TGTGCCAGCAGCTTAAAGGGGGAGGAAGCTTTCTTT.